This TCR beta chain was profiled in a study of cytomegalovirus exposure and HLA in healthy donors. Whole-study results and caveats: Based on reports, TCR beta sequences accurately predicted HLA-A and HLA-B alleles for most subjects. After further analysis at a later stage, 15,000 to 20,000 TCR beta sequences were associated with HLA alleles at 0.05 false discovery rate. V- and J-gene trimming of TCR beta was linked (in a later analysis) to a missense DCLRE1C variant.

This clone was picked up a small number of times. Its antigen is undetermined. In the PCR, 60 Vbeta and 13 Jbeta primers were used. Sequencing used immunoSEQ multiplex PCR; TCRdb keeps in-frame clones, though not all of them. This table holds nearly 65,000 clones, approximately 71% found once. The origin of this receptor is a man in his fifties or sixties in good health and CMV-seronegative. Source material: PBMCs.

CDR3 sequence: CASSLGGGELSEAFF. The CDR3 DNA sequence: TGTGCCAGCAGCTTAGGGGGAGGGGAGTTATCTGAAGCTTTCTTT. The J gene is TRBJ1-1, the V gene TRBV7-9, with D maybe TRBD1 (5 bases). Trimming removed 1 base from V and 6 bases from J, with 15 bases in between. This CDR3 is built from 15 residues. The V gene's germline CDR1 is SEHNR and CDR2 FQNEAQ (reference sequence).